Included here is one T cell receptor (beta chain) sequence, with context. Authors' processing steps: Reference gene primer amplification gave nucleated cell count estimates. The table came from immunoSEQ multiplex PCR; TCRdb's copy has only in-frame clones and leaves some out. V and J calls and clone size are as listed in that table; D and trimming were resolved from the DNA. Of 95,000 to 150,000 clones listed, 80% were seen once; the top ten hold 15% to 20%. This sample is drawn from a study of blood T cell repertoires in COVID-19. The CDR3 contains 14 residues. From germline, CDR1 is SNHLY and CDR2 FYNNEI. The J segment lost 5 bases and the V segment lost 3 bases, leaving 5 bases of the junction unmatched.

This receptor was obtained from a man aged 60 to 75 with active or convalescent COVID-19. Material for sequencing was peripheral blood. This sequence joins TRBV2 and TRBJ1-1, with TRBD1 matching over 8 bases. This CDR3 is CASSESRGLTEAFF. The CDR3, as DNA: TGTGCCAGCAGTGAGAGCAGGGGGCTTACTGAAGCTTTCTTT.